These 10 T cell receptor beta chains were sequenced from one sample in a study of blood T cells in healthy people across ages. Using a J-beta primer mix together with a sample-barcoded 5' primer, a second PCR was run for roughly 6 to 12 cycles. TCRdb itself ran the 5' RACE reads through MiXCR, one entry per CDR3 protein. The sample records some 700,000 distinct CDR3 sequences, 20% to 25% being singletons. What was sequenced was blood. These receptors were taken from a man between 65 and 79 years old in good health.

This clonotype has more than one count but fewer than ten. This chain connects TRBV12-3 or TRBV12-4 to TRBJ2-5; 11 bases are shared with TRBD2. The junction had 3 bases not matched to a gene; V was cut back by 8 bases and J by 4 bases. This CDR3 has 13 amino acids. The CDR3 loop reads CASGLAGGETQYF. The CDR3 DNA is TGTGCCAGCGGCCTAGCGGGAGGAGAGACCCAGTACTTC.

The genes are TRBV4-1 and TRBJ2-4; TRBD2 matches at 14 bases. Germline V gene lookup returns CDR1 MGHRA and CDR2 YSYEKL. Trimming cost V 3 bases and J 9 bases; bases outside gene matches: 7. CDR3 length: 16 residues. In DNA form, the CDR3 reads TGCGCCAGCAGCCATGGACTAGCGGGAGGAGTTGGCATTCAGTACTTC. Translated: CASSHGLAGGVGIQYF.

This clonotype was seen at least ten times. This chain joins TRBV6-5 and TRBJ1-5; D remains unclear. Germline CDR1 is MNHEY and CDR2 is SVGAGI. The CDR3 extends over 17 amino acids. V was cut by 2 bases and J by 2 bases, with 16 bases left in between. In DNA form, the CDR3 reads TGTGCCAGCAGTTACAAAAGTGCGGCTCTGGGCAATCAGCCCCAGCATTTT. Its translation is CASSYKSAALGNQPQHF.

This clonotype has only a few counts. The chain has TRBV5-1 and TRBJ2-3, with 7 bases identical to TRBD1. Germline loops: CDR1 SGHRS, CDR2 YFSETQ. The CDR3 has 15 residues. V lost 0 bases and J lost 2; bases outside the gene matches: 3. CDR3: CASSLGQGFTDTQYF. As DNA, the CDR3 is TGCGCCAGCAGCTTGGGACAGGGTTTCACAGATACGCAGTATTTT.

For the CDR3, the DNA is TGTGCCAGCAGCCAAGTGGAAAGGGGAGGAAACACCATATATTTT. Its translation: CASSQVERGGNTIYF. The chain carries TRBV4-2 and TRBJ1-3, with D possibly being TRBD1 (5 bases). This CDR3 has 15 residues. Germline V gene sequence: CDR1 LGHNA, CDR2 YNFKEQ. The ends were cut back, 1 base at V and 4 bases at J, with 11 bases in the middle.

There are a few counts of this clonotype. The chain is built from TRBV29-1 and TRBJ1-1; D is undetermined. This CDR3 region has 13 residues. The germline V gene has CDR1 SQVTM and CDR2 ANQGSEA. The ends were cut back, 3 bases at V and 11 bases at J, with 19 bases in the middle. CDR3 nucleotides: TGCAGCGTTGAGGTCTTGGGCGGCCGGACGGCTTTCTTT. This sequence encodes CSVEVLGGRTAFF.

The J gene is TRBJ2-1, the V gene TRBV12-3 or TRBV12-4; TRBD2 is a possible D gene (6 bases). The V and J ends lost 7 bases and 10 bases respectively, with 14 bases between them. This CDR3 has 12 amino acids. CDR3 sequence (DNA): TGTGCCAGCAAAAGACTAGATGCGGAGCAGTTCTTC. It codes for CASKRLDAEQFF.

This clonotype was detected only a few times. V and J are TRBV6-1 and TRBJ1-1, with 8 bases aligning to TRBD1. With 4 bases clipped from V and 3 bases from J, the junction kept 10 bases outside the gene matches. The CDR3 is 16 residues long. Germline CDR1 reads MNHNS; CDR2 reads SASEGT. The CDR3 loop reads CASSAWGQARDTEAFF. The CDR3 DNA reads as TGTGCCAGCAGTGCCTGGGGACAGGCTAGGGACACTGAAGCTTTCTTT.

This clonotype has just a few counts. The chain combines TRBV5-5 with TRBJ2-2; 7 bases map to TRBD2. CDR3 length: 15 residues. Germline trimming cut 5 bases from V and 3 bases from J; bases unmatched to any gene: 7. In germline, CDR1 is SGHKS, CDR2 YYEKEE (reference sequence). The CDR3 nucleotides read TGTGCCAGCAGATGGGGGGGGACCGACACCGGGGAGCTGTTTTTT. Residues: CASRWGGTDTGELFF.

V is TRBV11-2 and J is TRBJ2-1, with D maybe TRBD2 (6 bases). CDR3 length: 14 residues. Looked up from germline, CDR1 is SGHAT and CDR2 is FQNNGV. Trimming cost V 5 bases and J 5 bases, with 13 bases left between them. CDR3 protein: CASSPRTTNNEQFF. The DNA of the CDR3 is TGTGCCAGCAGCCCTCGGACTACCAACAATGAGCAGTTCTTC. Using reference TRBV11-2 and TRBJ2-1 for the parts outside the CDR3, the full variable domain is EAGVAQSPRYKIIEKRQSVAFWCNPISGHATLYWYQQILGQGPKLLIQFQNNGVVDDSQLPKDRFSAERLKGVDSTLKIQPAKLEDSAVYLCASSPRTTNNEQFFGPGTRLTVL.